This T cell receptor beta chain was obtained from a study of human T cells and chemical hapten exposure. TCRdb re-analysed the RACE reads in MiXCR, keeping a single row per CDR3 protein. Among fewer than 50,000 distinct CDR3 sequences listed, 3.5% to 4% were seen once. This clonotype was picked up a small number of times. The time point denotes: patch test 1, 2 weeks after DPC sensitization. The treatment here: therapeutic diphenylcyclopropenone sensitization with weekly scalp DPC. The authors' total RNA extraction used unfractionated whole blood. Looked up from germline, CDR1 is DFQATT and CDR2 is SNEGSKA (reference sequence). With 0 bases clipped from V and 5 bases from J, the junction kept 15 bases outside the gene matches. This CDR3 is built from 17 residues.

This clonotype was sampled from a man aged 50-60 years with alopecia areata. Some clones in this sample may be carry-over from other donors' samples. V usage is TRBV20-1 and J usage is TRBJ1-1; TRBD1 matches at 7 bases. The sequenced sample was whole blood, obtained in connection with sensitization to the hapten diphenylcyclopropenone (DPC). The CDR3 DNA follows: TGCAGTGCTAGAGATTTTAGGGCGGGACAGAGAATGACTGAAGCTTTCTTT. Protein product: CSARDFRAGQRMTEAFF.